This passage covers 20 T cell receptor beta chains from one sample sequenced in a study of blood T cell repertoires in COVID-19. Assay used: immunoSEQ multiplex PCR; TCRdb lists only in-frame clones, some missing. There are 390,000 or so clones in the sample; roughly 90% occur only once, and 3% lies in the top ten. Sample: peripheral blood. Receptor source: a woman younger than 45 with COVID-19, enrolled during active disease.

V usage is TRBV6-2 or TRBV6-3 and J usage is TRBJ2-1; TRBD1 agrees at 9 bases. This CDR3 has 14 residues. The V gene end was trimmed by 2 bases and the J gene end by 5 bases; junction bases not matched to a gene: 1. CDR1 is MNHEY, CDR2 SVGEGT, per germline. The CDR3 reads CASSYRDRDNEQFF. As DNA, the CDR3 is TGTGCCAGCAGTTACCGGGACAGGGACAATGAGCAGTTCTTC.

V is TRBV5-5 and J is TRBJ2-7; 10 bases match TRBD1. This CDR3 has 14 residues. Trimming cost V 4 bases and J 2 bases; bases outside gene matches: 3. From germline, CDR1 is SGHKS and CDR2 YYEKEE (reference sequence). DNA for the CDR3: TGTGCCAGCAGCCCCGGGACAGGGGCCTACGAGCAGTACTTC. Protein: CASSPGTGAYEQYF.

This chain links TRBV6-2 or TRBV6-3 with TRBJ2-1; no firm D call. The CDR3 is made up of 13 amino acids. Germline V gene data show CDR1 as MNHEY and CDR2 as SVGEGT. Trimming shortened V by 2 bases and J by 7 bases, and 9 bases separated the two germline ends. The CDR3 is CASSYVGTNEQFF. As DNA, the CDR3 is TGTGCCAGCAGTTACGTGGGCACTAATGAGCAGTTCTTC.

The chain is built from TRBV5-4 and TRBJ2-6; 8 bases are a match to TRBD1. Per the germline V gene, CDR1 is SGHNT and CDR2 is YYREEE (reference sequence). CDR3 size: 16 residues. V lost 5 bases and J lost 0; bases outside the gene matches: 4. The DNA of the CDR3 is TGTGCCAGCAGAGCAGGGGGCCCCTCTGGGGCCAACGTCCTGACTTTC. It encodes CASRAGGPSGANVLTF.

The rearrangement links TRBV5-1 to TRBJ1-1; 8 bases line up with TRBD1. The CDR3 contains 16 residues. Germline CDR1 reads SGHRS; CDR2 reads YFSETQ. V was pared by 1 base and J by 2 bases, with 7 bases of the junction left unmatched. CDR3 in amino acids: CASSLNIGQGNTEAFF. The CDR3 DNA follows: TGCGCCAGCAGCTTGAATATAGGACAGGGAAACACTGAAGCTTTCTTT.

This clone was counted many times. The rearrangement joins TRBV7-2 to TRBJ1-3; D is ambiguous. Germline CDR1 and CDR2: SGHTA and FQGNSA. The V end was cut by 1 base, the J end by 1 base, with 5 bases between. This CDR3 contains 14 residues. CDR3 sequence reads: CASSLERSGNTIYF. Written as DNA, the CDR3 is TGTGCCAGCAGCTTAGAACGGTCTGGAAACACCATATATTTT.

The chain employs TRBV9 and TRBJ1-1, with D perhaps TRBD1 (6 bases). Germline V gene lookup returns CDR1 SGDLS and CDR2 YYNGEE. The ends were cut back, 3 bases at V and 1 base at J, with 10 bases in the middle. The CDR3 length is 14 residues. CDR3 in amino acids: CASSADRPNTEAFF. CDR3 sequence (DNA): TGTGCCAGCAGCGCCGACAGGCCGAACACTGAAGCTTTCTTT.

This chain joins TRBV3-1 (or the pseudogene TRBV3-2) and TRBJ1-5, with 10 bases matching TRBD1. Germline V gives CDR1 LGHDT, CDR2 YNNKEL (reference sequence). This CDR3 has 15 residues. V dropped 6 bases and J dropped 6; count of bases not matched to a gene: 8. CDR3 sequence: CASSPTGGQGQPQHF. CDR3 DNA: TGTGCCAGCAGTCCGACAGGGGGCCAGGGTCAGCCCCAGCATTTT.

The chain employs TRBV5-4 and TRBJ2-7; TRBD1 matches 7 bases. The CDR3 loop spans 11 amino acids. J gave up 4 bases and V 7 bases, and 2 bases lay outside the gene matches. Germline assignment: CDR1 SGHNT and CDR2 YYREEE (reference sequence). This CDR3 reads CASRQGYEQYV. In DNA, the CDR3 is TGTGCCAGCCGACAGGGTTACGAGCAGTACGTC.

The genes are TRBV11-2 and TRBJ1-3; no clear D. In germline, CDR1 is SGHAT, CDR2 FQNNGV. This CDR3 contains 13 residues. Trimming shortened V by 3 bases and J by 4 bases, and 7 bases separated the two germline ends. The CDR3 spells CASSLGSGNTIYF. For the CDR3, the DNA is TGTGCCAGCAGCTTGGGCTCCGGAAACACCATATATTTT.

J is TRBJ2-1 and V is TRBV4-3; TRBD1 might be the D (7 bases). Trimming took off 2 bases at V and 4 bases at J, with 15 bases between the two ends. CDR3 size: 16 residues. The germline V gene has CDR1 LGHNA and CDR2 YSLEER. The CDR3 sequence: CASSQNPSGGYNEQFF. CDR3 DNA: TGCGCCAGCAGCCAAAACCCCTCAGGGGGGTACAATGAGCAGTTCTTC.

CDR3 DNA: TGTGCCAGCAGTCATCCACAGGGCTTCAACTATGGCTACACCTTC. Its protein is CASSHPQGFNYGYTF. The chain joins TRBV6-5 to TRBJ1-2, with a tentative D call TRBD1 (6 bases). The CDR3 loop spans 15 amino acids. CDR1 and CDR2 from the germline V gene are MNHEY and SVGAGI. Deletions cut 5 bases from V and 2 bases from J, with 15 bases between.

In its sample, this clone was seen once. The chain uses TRBV19 and TRBJ1-1; 8 positions match TRBD1. In germline, CDR1 is LNHDA, CDR2 SQIVND (reference sequence). V shed 4 bases and J 0 bases; nucleotides not matched to a gene: 13. CDR3 length: 18 residues. CDR3 nucleotide sequence: TGTGCCAGTAGTAAAAGGGCAGGGGGCGAAGGGATGAACACTGAAGCTTTCTTT. Translated, it gives CASSKRAGGEGMNTEAFF.

The genes are TRBV10-3 and TRBJ2-5, with TRBD1 as a possible D gene (5 bases). CDR1 ENHRY and CDR2 SYGVKD come from the germline V gene. The CDR3 has 15 residues. Trimming removed 4 bases at V and 4 bases at J, with 16 bases between. In nucleotides, the CDR3 is TGTGCCATCAGTGCTTGGCAGGGCGTCTCAGAGACCCAGTACTTC. It specifies CAISAWQGVSETQYF.

This chain joins TRBV24-1 and TRBJ1-1; D possibly corresponds to TRBD1 (5 bases). The length of the CDR3 is 14 residues. The V end lost 5 bases, the J end lost 3 bases, and 12 bases lay between the germline ends. Germline CDR1 KGHDR, CDR2 SFDVKD. This CDR3 reads CATSAQGQDTEAFF. The CDR3 DNA is TGTGCCACCAGTGCGCAGGGCCAGGACACTGAAGCTTTCTTT.

The chain couples TRBV19 to TRBJ2-1; D perhaps matches TRBD1 (5 bases). This CDR3 has 16 amino acids. The germline V gene encodes CDR1 LNHDA and CDR2 SQIVND (reference sequence). V lost 3 bases to trimming and J lost 0 bases, with 12 bases between them. CDR3 residues: CASSIWGGNSYNEQFF. Written as DNA, the CDR3 is TGTGCCAGTAGTATTTGGGGCGGCAACTCCTACAATGAGCAGTTCTTC.

This rearrangement joins TRBV29-1 to TRBJ2-1, with a possible D match to TRBD1 (5 bases). Trimming shortened V by 6 bases and J by 6 bases, and 21 bases separated the two germline ends. Germline CDR1 and CDR2: SQVTM and ANQGSEA. The CDR3 has 15 residues. The CDR3 DNA follows: TGCAGCGTCGACCCACAGCTAGGGGAATTCAATGAGCAGTTCTTC. As protein: CSVDPQLGEFNEQFF.

The V and J genes are TRBV28 and TRBJ2-3; D gene ambiguous. The CDR3 has 16 amino acids. Germline V CDR1 and CDR2: MDHEN, SYDVKM. The ends were cut back, 1 base at V and 2 bases at J, with 13 bases in the middle. The DNA for the CDR3 is TGTGCCAGCAGTTTATTCCCAGAATTTAACACAGATACGCAGTATTTT. Translating gives CASSLFPEFNTDTQYF.

The CDR3 nucleotides read TGTGCCAGCAGTGCGGACAGCAATAATGGCTACACCTTC. It encodes CASSADSNNGYTF. This chain joins TRBV2 and TRBJ1-2; D might be TRBD1 (6 bases). V lost 4 bases, J lost 6 bases, and 12 bases lay in between. CDR3 size: 13 residues. The germline CDR1 and CDR2 sequences are SNHLY and FYNNEI.

The J gene is TRBJ1-1, the V gene TRBV18; D may be TRBD1 (5 bases). Germline values: CDR1 KGHSH, CDR2 LQKENI. The CDR3 runs 14 residues. Trimming stripped 7 bases from V and 1 base from J, with 13 bases between. CDR3 sequence reads: CASFHQGRNTEAFF. The CDR3 DNA reads TGTGCCAGCTTTCACCAGGGCAGGAACACTGAAGCTTTCTTT.